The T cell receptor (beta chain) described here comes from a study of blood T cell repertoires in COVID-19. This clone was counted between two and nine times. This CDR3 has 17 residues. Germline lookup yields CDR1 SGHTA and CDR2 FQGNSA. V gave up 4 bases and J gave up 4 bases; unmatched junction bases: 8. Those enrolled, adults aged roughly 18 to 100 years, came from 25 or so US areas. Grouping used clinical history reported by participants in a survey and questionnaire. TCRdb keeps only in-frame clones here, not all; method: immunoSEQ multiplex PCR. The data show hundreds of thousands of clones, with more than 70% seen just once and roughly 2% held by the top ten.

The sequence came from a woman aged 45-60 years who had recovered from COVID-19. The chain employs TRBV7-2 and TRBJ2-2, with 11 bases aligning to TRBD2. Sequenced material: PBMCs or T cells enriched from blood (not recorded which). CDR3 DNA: TGTGCCAGCAGCTCATCCCGACTAGCGGGGACCACCGGGGAGCTGTTTTTT. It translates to CASSSSRLAGTTGELFF.